What follows describes a single TCR beta chain. This CDR3 has 15 residues. V lost 6 bases and J lost 5; bases outside the gene matches: 8. Germline CDR1 and CDR2: SGHAT and FQNNGV. The data were obtained in a study of blood T cell repertoires in COVID-19. Study-wide context: The United States, Italy and Spain were the sources of the acute and convalescent COVID-19 samples. From T cells, B-cell-depleted T cells, or PBMCs came the material, which was cDNA or gDNA.

Per the original methods: For nucleated cells, counts were estimated from reference gene primer amplification. Some clones are missing from TCRdb's copy, which holds only in-frame ones; the method was immunoSEQ multiplex PCR. Clonal size and the V and J genes are those of that table, whereas D and trimming came from the DNA. The sample lists about 70,000 clones; approximately 79% were seen once. V gene TRBV11-2 combines with J gene TRBJ2-7; 12 positions agree with TRBD1. The sample was peripheral blood. The source is a woman aged 60-75 years with acute or convalescent COVID-19. The CDR3 protein is CASRFTGTGGHEQYF. The CDR3 DNA sequence: TGTGCCAGCAGGTTTACCGGGACAGGGGGCCACGAGCAGTACTTC.